These T cell receptor beta chains were read from a single sample in a study of T cell responses to AZD1222 COVID-19 vaccine. Profiled with immunoSEQ multiplex PCR; TCRdb holds only in-frame clones, not every one. The sample includes about 200,000 clones, about nine tenths of them seen just once. The sequenced sample was peripheral blood, obtained 28 days after the second AZD1222 dose. All receptors come from an adult who received the AZD1222 COVID-19 vaccine. CDR3s include the opening cysteine and the closing phenylalanine or tryptophan. Fields, in order: D gene, clone size, J gene, V gene, CDR3 protein, CDR3 DNA. A D gene is named only where the DNA matches it firmly. Not all rows give a size; the values are once, few, many and, for expanded clones, a class.

TRBD2	NA	TRBJ2-1	TRBV7-9	CASSYGTSGRETQFF	TGTGCCAGCAGCTACGGGACTAGCGGGAGAGAGACGCAGTTCTTC
NA	NA	TRBJ1-3	TRBV6-5	CASRGYSGNTIYF	TGTGCCAGCAGGGGATACTCTGGAAACACCATATATTTT
TRBD1	NA	TRBJ2-2	TRBV6-5	CASRSRSQGTGELFF	TGTGCCAGCAGATCCCGGTCACAGGGGACCGGGGAGCTGTTTTTT
NA	NA	TRBJ2-7	TRBV20-1	CSASRGVEQYF	TGCAGTGCTAGTCGAGGGGTCGAGCAGTACTTC
TRBD1	NA	TRBJ2-7	TRBV3-1/TRBV3-2	CASSSNTDRGYEQYF	TGTGCCAGCAGCTCCAATACAGACAGGGGGTACGAGCAGTACTTC
TRBD1	NA	TRBJ1-2	TRBV23-1	CASSRRDRGRILYGYTF	TGCGCCAGCAGCCGCCGGGACAGGGGGCGAATCCTCTATGGCTACACCTTC
TRBD1	NA	TRBJ2-6	TRBV10-3	CAISDPDRAPGANVLTF	TGTGCCATCAGTGACCCGGACAGGGCGCCTGGGGCCAACGTCCTGACTTTC
NA	NA	TRBJ2-2	TRBV27	CASTSTVKLNTGELFF	TGTGCCAGCACCTCGACTGTAAAATTGAACACCGGGGAGCTGTTTTTT
TRBD1	NA	TRBJ1-5	TRBV9	CASSVGEGEGASGQPQHF	TGTGCCAGCAGCGTAGGTGAGGGGGAGGGGGCTTCGGGTCAGCCCCAGCATTTT
NA	NA	TRBJ2-2	TRBV24-1	CATSDPTPPGIDTGELFF	TGTGCCACCAGTGACCCCACCCCCCCCGGGATTGACACCGGGGAGCTGTTTTTT
TRBD2	few	TRBJ2-1	TRBV27	CASSPLLIAGPTREQFF	TGTGCCAGCAGTCCTCTCCTAATAGCGGGACCCACGAGGGAGCAGTTCTTC
TRBD2	once	TRBJ2-1	TRBV2	CASGLAGGYNEQFF	TGTGCCAGCGGTCTAGCGGGAGGCTACAATGAGCAGTTCTTC
NA	NA	TRBJ1-4	TRBV5-1	CASSLGTPVNEKLFF	TGCGCCAGCAGCTTGGGGACACCCGTTAATGAAAAACTGTTTTTT
NA	NA	TRBJ2-3	TRBV5-1	CASSLGPPTDTQYF	TGCGCCAGCAGCTTAGGGCCCCCCACAGATACGCAGTATTTT
NA	NA	TRBJ1-2	TRBV7-8	CASSLARGSNNYGYTF	TGTGCCAGCAGCTTAGCGAGGGGCAGTAATAACTATGGCTACACCTTC